The source of this TCR beta chain is a study of cytomegalovirus exposure and HLA in healthy donors. Study-wide points: Analyses of presence/absence relied on an assumption of roughly uniform sequencing depth across donors.

Germline V lookup: CDR1 SGHKS, CDR2 YYEKEE (reference sequence). The length of the CDR3 is 16 residues. Concerning this clone: The antigen is undetermined.

A multiplex PCR was run with 60 Vbeta primers and 13 Jbeta primers. The data were produced by immunoSEQ multiplex PCR, yet TCRdb's version contains in-frame clones alone and is incomplete. The sample has around 170,000 clones, about 84% seen once. This sequence originates from a man aged 45-65 years in good health and CMV-seronegative. The rearrangement joins TRBV5-5 to TRBJ2-5; no clear D gene. The closer fit of TRBJ2-7 to the DNA end suggests the J call may be wrong. Sequenced: PBMCs. The CDR3 spells CASSFGPGPSSYEQYF. The DNA of the CDR3 is TGTGCCAGCAGTTTTGGACCGGGTCCTAGCTCCTACGAGCAGTACTTC.